Sequencing of this TCR beta chain was carried out in a study of control samples from healthy donors and cancer patients. Sequencing was performed with immunoSEQ multiplex PCR; in TCRdb, only in-frame clones are kept and a portion is missing. The data contain about 72,000 clones, almost 95% of them singletons. The TCR was taken from an older woman in good health. The sample taken for sequencing was blood.

For the CDR3, the DNA is TGTGCCAGCAGATGGGGAGGTCAGCCCCAGCATTTT. Translating gives CASRWGGQPQHF. The rearrangement links TRBV12-3 or TRBV12-4 to TRBJ1-5; unclear D gene. This CDR3 comprises 12 residues. V lost 6 bases to trimming and J lost 6 bases, with 9 bases between them.